The count of the clone carrying this TCR beta chain is one. Its target is not known. CDR1 is MDHEN and CDR2 is SYDVKM in the germline V gene. This CDR3 spans 14 amino acids. V was clipped by 5 bases and J by 0 bases, with 10 bases between them. The entry originates in a study of cytomegalovirus exposure and HLA in healthy donors. Overall study results and limits: With further analysis later on, most CMV-associated TCR beta chains appeared HLA-restricted. An analysis done earlier found most TCR beta V segments productive about 87% or about 30% of the time. A later analysis appeared to link common viral pathogens to several of the most significant clusters. Several V segments, TRBV6-2 and TRBV6-3 among them, could not be told apart and were dropped.

The study ran its PCR with 60 Vbeta and 13 Jbeta primers. Repertoires were generated with immunoSEQ multiplex PCR, while TCRdb's copy carries only in-frame clones and drops some. The table shows some 210,000 clones, with 70% to 80% occurring only once. This clonotype originated in a woman aged 25 to 39 in good health and CMV-seropositive. Sequenced input: PBMCs. The genes are TRBV28 and TRBJ1-1; no firm D call. CDR3 amino acids: CASSPTQLNTEAFF. The CDR3 DNA reads TGTGCCAGCAGTCCCACCCAGTTGAACACTGAAGCTTTCTTT.